A single sample is the source of the 27 T cell receptor beta chains below, sequenced in a study of blood T cell repertoires in COVID-19. Here immunoSEQ multiplex PCR was the method, and the copy in TCRdb shows in-frame clones only, minus some. The repertoire includes under 200,000 clones, roughly 93% of them detected once, and roughly 2.3% sits in the top ten. The sample comprised peripheral blood. Source of these receptors: a man aged 18 to 30 with acute or convalescent COVID-19.

J is TRBJ1-5 and V is TRBV19; D may be TRBD1 (5 bases). The CDR3 covers 13 residues. V lost 4 bases, J lost 7 bases, and 11 bases lay in between. The germline V gene has CDR1 LNHDA and CDR2 SQIVND (reference sequence). The CDR3 DNA reads as TGTGCCAGTAGTAGGGATCGGGGGCAGCCCCAGCATTTT. Amino acids: CASSRDRGQPQHF.

The rearrangement uses TRBV19 and TRBJ1-1; D is ambiguous. The CDR3 has 13 amino acids. Trimming removed 2 bases from V and 1 base from J, with 5 bases in between. Germline loops: CDR1 LNHDA, CDR2 SQIVND (reference sequence). CDR3 in amino acids: CASSIKRNTEAFF. CDR3 bases: TGTGCCAGTAGTATAAAGAGGAACACTGAAGCTTTCTTT.

The chain combines TRBV12-3 or TRBV12-4 with TRBJ2-3; no firm D call. Trimming stripped 6 bases from V and 2 bases from J, with 9 bases between. The CDR3 is 13 amino acids. The CDR3: CASSLGSTDTQYF. In nucleotides, the CDR3 is TGTGCCAGCAGCCTCGGGTCCACAGATACGCAGTATTTT.

The genes are TRBV24-1 and TRBJ2-5, with TRBD2 as a possible D gene (7 bases). The CDR3 consists of 18 residues. CDR1 and CDR2 from the germline V gene are KGHDR and SFDVKD. The V end lost 3 bases, the J end lost 4 bases, and 23 bases lay between the germline ends. This CDR3 is CATSDQGSSGRWRETQYF. CDR3 bases: TGTGCCACCAGTGATCAGGGGTCTAGCGGCAGGTGGCGAGAGACCCAGTACTTC.

This clone was seen once. J is TRBJ2-7 and V is TRBV6-5, with a possible D match to TRBD2 (7 bases). Germline lookup yields CDR1 MNHEY and CDR2 SVGAGI. V dropped 6 bases and J dropped 13 bases, with 16 bases sitting between them. The CDR3 runs to 11 residues. The CDR3 DNA sequence: TGTGCCAGCAGAAGGGAGGGGGACCCTTACTTC. As protein: CASRREGDPYF.

This chain connects TRBV29-1 to TRBJ1-3, with unresolved D. The germline CDR1 and CDR2 sequences are SQVTM and ANQGSEA. The CDR3 covers 13 residues. Trimming stripped 8 bases from V and 5 bases from J, with 16 bases between. For the CDR3, the DNA is TGCAGCACCAAGATAGGAGGTAGAAACACCATATATTTT. It specifies CSTKIGGRNTIYF.

This clone occurred once. The CDR3 protein is CASSRQDYGYTF. Here the CDR3 DNA reads TGTGCCAGCAGTCGACAGGATTATGGCTACACCTTC. This chain uses TRBV6-5 with TRBJ1-2; a possible D gene is TRBD1 (6 bases). V shed 5 bases and J shed 5 bases, with 9 bases lying between them. This CDR3 contains 12 residues. Germline loops: CDR1 MNHEY, CDR2 SVGAGI.

This clone was recorded only once. The J gene is TRBJ2-7, the V gene TRBV7-8; the match to TRBD2 covers 7 bases. The germline gives CDR1 SGHVS, CDR2 FQNEAQ. V shed 5 bases and J 6 bases; nucleotides not matched to a gene: 16. This CDR3 has 16 residues. The CDR3 protein is CASSTRAGPEPGEQYF. Written as DNA, the CDR3 is TGTGCCAGCAGCACCCGAGCGGGACCGGAACCCGGCGAGCAGTACTTC.

This clone was counted between two and nine times. The chain recombines TRBV7-7 with TRBJ2-3; tentative D call: TRBD2 (6 bases). Per germline, CDR1 SSHAT and CDR2 FNYEAQ (reference sequence). Between the trimmed V and J ends, which lost 0 bases and 7 bases, there was a span of 14 bases. The CDR3 loop spans 15 amino acids. This chain's CDR3 is CASSLAMGGEHTQYF. The DNA of the CDR3 is TGTGCCAGCAGCTTAGCGATGGGGGGAGAACATACGCAGTATTTT.

This clone showed up just a few times. The chain uses TRBV7-2 and TRBJ1-1; 7 positions agree with TRBD1. V was clipped by 4 bases and J by 2 bases; unmatched bases: 4. The CDR3 totals 14 residues. Germline V gene sequence: CDR1 SGHTA, CDR2 FQGNSA. The CDR3 nucleotides read TGTGCCAGCAGCTCCAGGGGGAGAAACACTGAAGCTTTCTTT. It is translated as CASSSRGRNTEAFF.

The chain combines TRBV6-5 with TRBJ2-3; TRBD1 might be the D (6 bases). Looked up from germline, CDR1 is MNHEY and CDR2 is SVGAGI. CDR3 size: 14 residues. Trimming pared 8 bases from V and 2 bases from J, leaving 14 bases between. The CDR3 nucleotides are TGTGCCAGCCAGGTCGGACAGTACACAGATACGCAGTATTTT. It yields the protein CASQVGQYTDTQYF.

The CDR3, as DNA: TGTGCCAGCAGTCAGGGCCCAAATTCACCCCTCCACTTT. Residues: CASSQGPNSPLHF. This chain joins TRBV2 and TRBJ1-6, with D maybe TRBD1 (5 bases). Trimming took off 5 bases at V and 7 bases at J, with 9 bases between the two ends. Germline-derived CDR1 and CDR2 are SNHLY and FYNNEI. This CDR3 region has 13 residues. The variable domain in full, completed from reference TRBV2 and TRBJ1-6, reads EPEVTQTPSHQVTQMGQEVILRCVPISNHLYFYWYRQILGQKVEFLVSFYNNEISEKSEIFDDQFSVERPDGSNFTLKIRSTKLEDSAMYFCASSQGPNSPLHFGNGTRLTVT.

This rearrangement joins TRBV6-5 to TRBJ1-5; 9 positions agree with TRBD1. Unmatched junction bases numbered 3, after V lost 4 bases and J lost 2 bases. This CDR3 comprises 15 residues. The germline gives CDR1 MNHEY, CDR2 SVGAGI. In DNA form, the CDR3 reads TGTGCCAGCAGTTTGGGACAGGGCGGCAATCAGCCCCAGCATTTT. It specifies CASSLGQGGNQPQHF.

For this clone: Other DNA sequences of this sample code for an identical CDR3. The chain joins TRBV5-1 to TRBJ1-1; a possible D gene is TRBD1 (6 bases). The CDR3 totals 13 residues. V shed 1 base and J shed 4 bases, with 8 bases lying between them. CDR1 is SGHRS, CDR2 YFSETQ, per germline. The CDR3: CASSLRGGTEAFF. CDR3 nucleotide sequence: TGCGCCAGCAGCTTGAGAGGGGGCACTGAAGCTTTCTTT.

The chain couples TRBV9 to TRBJ1-1, with a tentative D call TRBD1 (6 bases). The CDR3 length is 13 residues. V was clipped by 4 bases and J by 7 bases, with 14 bases between them. Looked up from germline, CDR1 is SGDLS and CDR2 is YYNGEE. In DNA form, the CDR3 reads TGTGCCAGCAGCCTGAGCAGGGGAAGTGAAGCTTTCTTT. As protein: CASSLSRGSEAFF.

The rearrangement uses TRBV4-1 and TRBJ1-1, with D possibly matching TRBD1 (5 bases). The V gene's germline CDR1 is MGHRA and CDR2 YSYEKL. This CDR3 has 13 amino acids. V was trimmed by 4 bases and J by 2 bases, leaving 8 bases between them. CDR3 in DNA: TGCGCCAGCAGCCTCGACAGAAACACTGAAGCTTTCTTT. It codes for CASSLDRNTEAFF.

V is TRBV19 and J is TRBJ1-2; tentative D call: TRBD1 (6 bases). CDR1 and CDR2 (germline): LNHDA, SQIVND (reference sequence). Trimming removed 0 bases from V and 2 bases from J, with 13 bases in between. The CDR3 is made up of 16 amino acids. The CDR3 DNA reads TGTGCCAGTAGTATAGAGTACAACAGGGAAAACTATGGCTACACCTTC. The encoded protein is CASSIEYNRENYGYTF.

CDR3 residues: CASSQVPEAIGNTIYF. The DNA of the CDR3 is TGCGCCAGCAGCCAAGTGCCAGAGGCGATCGGAAACACCATATATTTT. This chain connects TRBV4-1 to TRBJ1-3, with no clear D. This CDR3 has 16 amino acids. Germline V gives CDR1 MGHRA, CDR2 YSYEKL. Deletions cut 1 base from V and 4 bases from J, with 14 bases between.

V usage is TRBV9 and J usage is TRBJ1-6, with D possibly TRBD1 on 5 matching bases. The ends were cut back, 0 bases at V and 7 bases at J, with 17 bases in the middle. The germline CDR1 and CDR2 sequences are SGDLS and YYNGEE. This CDR3 region has 17 residues. The CDR3 here is CASSVAAGGMGNSPLHF. The CDR3 bases are TGTGCCAGCAGCGTAGCTGCGGGGGGTATGGGGAATTCACCCCTCCACTTT.

The chain has TRBV18 and TRBJ2-5, with 13 bases that match TRBD2. V was clipped by 5 bases and J by 4 bases; unmatched bases: 10. The germline V gene encodes CDR1 KGHSH and CDR2 LQKENI. The CDR3 spans 17 residues. CDR3 nucleotide sequence: TGTGCCAGCTCAAATGGACTAGCGGGAGTATCCTCAGAGACCCAGTACTTC. Translating gives CASSNGLAGVSSETQYF.

V is TRBV11-3 and J is TRBJ1-1; a possible D gene is TRBD1 (5 bases). Per germline, CDR1 SGHNT and CDR2 YENEEA. The V gene lost 3 bases and the J gene lost 0 bases, with 11 bases spanning the gap. This CDR3 has 15 residues. CDR3: CASSLNGHLNTEAFF. The CDR3 bases are TGTGCCAGCAGCTTGAATGGACACCTGAACACTGAAGCTTTCTTT.

J is TRBJ2-1 and V is TRBV6-1; TRBD1 is a possible D gene (8 bases). This CDR3 contains 14 residues. CDR1 is MNHNS, CDR2 SASEGT, per germline. With 2 bases removed from V and 6 bases from J, the gap between germline ends came to 11 bases. In nucleotides, the CDR3 is TGTGCCAGCAGTGAAAACAGGGGGGGCAATGAGCAGTTCTTC. Protein: CASSENRGGNEQFF.

V is TRBV28 and J is TRBJ2-1, with D possibly matching TRBD2 (5 bases). Germline V gene data show CDR1 as MDHEN and CDR2 as SYDVKM. V gave up 11 bases and J gave up 4 bases, with 15 bases separating them. The CDR3 consists of 13 residues. This CDR3 is CASREAFYNEQFF. The CDR3, as DNA: TGTGCCTCCCGGGAAGCCTTTTACAATGAGCAGTTCTTC.

This CDR3 reads CASSFAGRVETQYF. The CDR3 DNA reads as TGCGCCAGCAGCTTCGCAGGGAGGGTGGAGACCCAGTACTTC. The chain uses TRBV5-1 and TRBJ2-5, with TRBD2 matching 7 bases. The germline V gene has CDR1 SGHRS and CDR2 YFSETQ. The trim removed 2 bases at V and 5 bases at J, leaving 6 bases unmatched. The CDR3 has 14 amino acids.

In this sample, this clone turned up a few times. V and J are TRBV10-2 and TRBJ2-3; D is unclear. Germline assignment: CDR1 WSHSY and CDR2 SAAADI. Trimming stripped 7 bases from V and 2 bases from J, with 13 bases between. The CDR3 loop spans 14 amino acids. CDR3 sequence: CASIHSSNTDTQYF. The CDR3 DNA reads as TGCGCCAGCATTCATTCCTCTAACACAGATACGCAGTATTTT.

This rearrangement joins TRBV5-5 to TRBJ1-1; perhaps TRBD1 as D (6 bases). The V end was cut by 4 bases, the J end by 5 bases, with 15 bases between. Germline CDR1 is SGHKS and CDR2 is YYEKEE (reference sequence). The CDR3 consists of 14 residues. This CDR3 is CASSQGIWETEAFF. The CDR3 nucleotides are TGTGCCAGCAGCCAGGGGATCTGGGAAACTGAAGCTTTCTTT.

The chain links TRBV5-1 to TRBJ1-1; D is possibly TRBD1 (6 bases). V was clipped by 6 bases and J by 1 base, with 10 bases between them. The CDR3 contains 13 residues. Germline-derived CDR1 and CDR2 are SGHRS and YFSETQ. The CDR3 DNA is TGCGCCAGCACCCCGACAGGGAACACTGAAGCTTTCTTT. Its translation is CASTPTGNTEAFF.